This entry lists 28 T cell receptor beta chains sequenced from one sample in a study of metastatic and nonmetastatic thyroid tumors (dated by TCRdb to 2019 to 2021). The protocol used for the library was PCR. Sequencing was carried out with an Illumina HiSeq 4000. The public reads were quality trimmed at Q25 with fastp and then assembled into clones with MiXCR by TCRdb, keeping productive beta chains. A total of about 25,000 clones appear in this sample, approximately 22% of them only once. Clones ranked in the top ten supply around 4.5% of the sample. No patient had received any treatment before thyroid surgery. The sample was adjacent normal tissue. Receptors were obtained from a female donor with papillary thyroid cancer or a benign thyroid nodule (not recorded which). Some clones in this sample may be carry-over from other donors' samples.

This clone was seen ten or more times. Other DNA sequences within the sample encode an identical CDR3. The chain joins TRBV7-2 to TRBJ2-3, with 10 bases lining up with TRBD2. The germline gives CDR1 SGHTA, CDR2 FQGNSA. CDR3 size: 17 residues. After removal of 1 base from V and 6 bases from J, the junction contained 10 bases not matched to a gene. Written as DNA, the CDR3 is TGTGCCAGCAGCTTAGGCCAAGAGCGGGAGGGGTCGGATACGCAGTATTTT. It is translated as CASSLGQEREGSDTQYF.

This clone was observed a handful of times. The V call is TRBV27, the J call TRBJ2-5, with D unresolved. The CDR3 spans 13 residues. The ends were cut back, 4 bases at V and 0 bases at J, with 6 bases in the middle. The germline gives CDR1 MNHEY, CDR2 SMNVEV (reference sequence). The CDR3 loop is CASSSRYQETQYF. CDR3 DNA: TGTGCCAGCAGTTCCCGGTACCAAGAGACCCAGTACTTC.

The sample holds many counts of this clone. V and J are TRBV20-1 and TRBJ2-3; unclear D gene. Germline lookup yields CDR1 DFQATT and CDR2 SNEGSKA (reference sequence). Trimming left V 5 bases short and J 6 bases short, with 12 bases between. CDR3 length: 12 amino acids. In DNA form, the CDR3 reads TGCAGTGCTTCCCGAGGAGCGGATACGCAGTATTTT. Its protein is CSASRGADTQYF.

V and J are TRBV7-8 and TRBJ2-7; perhaps D is TRBD1 or TRBD2 (5 bases each). The CDR3 runs to 13 residues. V was pared by 5 bases and J by 0 bases, with 8 bases between. Germline CDR1 and CDR2: SGHVS and FQNEAQ. CDR3 sequence reads: CASSPGPSYEQYF. The CDR3 DNA reads as TGTGCCAGCAGCCCGGGGCCCTCCTACGAGCAGTACTTC.

In this sample, this clone turned up once. This rearrangement joins TRBV9 to TRBJ2-5, with 8 bases identical to TRBD2. V gave up 0 bases and J gave up 4 bases; unmatched junction bases: 11. This CDR3 is 17 amino acids long. Germline V gene lookup returns CDR1 SGDLS and CDR2 YYNGEE. CDR3 bases: TGTGCCAGCAGCGTAGGTTCGGCTAGCGGGCTGTCAGAGACCCAGTACTTC. Protein sequence: CASSVGSASGLSETQYF.

This rearrangement joins TRBV7-9 to TRBJ2-1; D perhaps matches TRBD2 (5 bases). Germline loops: CDR1 SEHNR, CDR2 FQNEAQ (reference sequence). CDR3 size: 11 residues. The ends were cut back, 5 bases at V and 9 bases at J, with 8 bases in the middle. Written as DNA, the CDR3 is TGTGCCAGCAGCCGACGGGGTGAGCAGTTCTTC. As protein: CASSRRGEQFF.

This clone was counted only a few times. The chain uses TRBV6-5 and TRBJ2-7; D is possibly TRBD1 or TRBD2 (5 bases each). Germline V gives CDR1 MNHEY, CDR2 SVGAGI. The CDR3 is made up of 14 amino acids. V was cut by 1 base and J by 3 bases, with 10 bases left in between. The chain's CDR3 is CASSYYGAFYEQYF. In DNA form, the CDR3 reads TGTGCCAGCAGTTACTACGGGGCTTTCTACGAGCAGTACTTC.

This chain links TRBV10-2 with TRBJ2-2; D not resolved. V was pared by 6 bases and J by 6 bases, with 14 bases between. CDR1 is WSHSY and CDR2 is SAAADI in the germline V gene. This CDR3 has 14 amino acids. CDR3 region: CASSETERSGELFF. The DNA for the CDR3 is TGCGCCAGCAGCGAAACGGAAAGGTCCGGGGAGCTGTTTTTT.

The sample holds many counts of this clone. In DNA, the CDR3 is TGTGCCACCAGTTCCTTTGGTAATGAAAAACTGTTTTTT. This translates into CATSSFGNEKLFF. V is TRBV24-1 and J is TRBJ1-4; D is unclear. The CDR3 has 13 residues. Deletions cut 6 bases from V and 4 bases from J, with 8 bases between. The V gene's germline CDR1 is KGHDR and CDR2 SFDVKD.

As regards this clone: This clone may be a read error of a much larger clone one base away. The rearrangement links TRBV5-4 to TRBJ1-2; D perhaps matches TRBD1 (6 bases). V was shortened by 0 bases and J by 4 bases, with 10 bases between the two germline ends. The CDR3 loop spans 14 amino acids. In germline, CDR1 is SGHNT, CDR2 YYREEE (reference sequence). CDR3: CASSLAQGCYGYTF. The CDR3 DNA follows: TGTGCCAGCAGCTTGGCACAGGGCTGCTATGGCTACACCTTC. Filled out from reference TRBV5-4 and TRBJ1-2, the complete variable domain reads ETGVTQSPTHLIKTRGQQVTLRCSSQSGHNTVSWYQQALGQGPQFIFQYYREEENGRGNFPPRFSGLQFPNYSSELNVNALELDDSALYLCASSLAQGCYGYTFGSGTRLTVV.

This clone came up a few times. The CDR3 ends on some other residue instead of the conserved phenylalanine or tryptophan, so this is likely a read error. The V gene is TRBV27, the J gene TRBJ2-7, with 7 bases lining up with TRBD2. V trimming: 8 bases; J trimming: 5 bases; junction bases outside the gene matches: 15. CDR1 and CDR2 (germline): MNHEY, SMNVEV (reference sequence). The CDR3 has 15 amino acids. The CDR3 DNA reads TGTGCCAGCCGCCTAGCCCGGGCGGGGGAAAACGAGCAGTACTTA. Protein product: CASRLARAGENEQYL.

At least ten counts were recorded for this clone. This chain connects TRBV19 to TRBJ1-1; D is ambiguous. The CDR3 is 14 amino acids. V lost 5 bases to trimming and J lost 1 base, with 11 bases between them. CDR1 is LNHDA, CDR2 SQIVND, per germline (reference sequence). This CDR3 reads CASSRLPANTEAFF. CDR3 in DNA: TGTGCCAGTAGTCGGCTCCCGGCGAACACTGAAGCTTTCTTT.

This chain connects TRBV5-1 to TRBJ2-7, with TRBD2 identical over 7 bases. The CDR3 is made up of 15 amino acids. CDR1 and CDR2 (germline): SGHRS, YFSETQ. V shed 0 bases and J 6 bases; nucleotides not matched to a gene: 9. The CDR3 protein is CASSLGDYSSSEQYF. In DNA, the CDR3 is TGCGCCAGCAGCTTGGGGGACTACAGCTCTAGCGAGCAGTACTTC.

This clone has ten or more counts. This chain joins TRBV10-1 and TRBJ2-3, with TRBD1 as a possible D gene (6 bases). This CDR3 comprises 14 residues. Trimming took off 4 bases at V and 1 base at J, with 9 bases between the two ends. Germline loops: CDR1 WNHNN, CDR2 SYGVQD (reference sequence). The CDR3 sequence is CASSGGQGTDTQYF. The CDR3 coding sequence is TGCGCCAGCAGTGGGGGACAAGGCACAGATACGCAGTATTTT.

This clone is medium-sized (0.01 to 0.1%) by share. The V and J genes are TRBV6-5 and TRBJ1-3; possibly TRBD1 for D (5 bases). V lost 2 bases and J 0 bases, leaving 14 bases between the germline ends. This CDR3 region has 17 residues. Germline V gene data show CDR1 as MNHEY and CDR2 as SVGAGI. As DNA, the CDR3 is TGTGCCAGCAGTTACGGGGAGGGAGGGGTCTCTGGAAACACCATATATTTT. This codes for CASSYGEGGVSGNTIYF.

There are many counts of this clone. The CDR3 spells CSASKTGPTYEQYF. As DNA, the CDR3 is TGCAGTGCTTCCAAGACAGGGCCAACCTACGAGCAGTACTTC. The chain couples TRBV20-1 to TRBJ2-7, with TRBD1 identical over 7 bases. V lost 5 bases and J lost 2; bases outside the gene matches: 9. The germline V gene has CDR1 DFQATT and CDR2 SNEGSKA (reference sequence). The CDR3 is made up of 14 amino acids.

This clone was recorded at least ten times. V usage is TRBV19 and J usage is TRBJ2-1; 8 bases fit TRBD1. The CDR3 spans 14 residues. Germline V gene lookup returns CDR1 LNHDA and CDR2 SQIVND (reference sequence). Trimming cost V 3 bases and J 8 bases; bases outside gene matches: 6. The CDR3, as DNA: TGTGCCAGTAGTATGAGACAGGGGAGAGATGAGCAGTTCTTC. Amino acids: CASSMRQGRDEQFF.

A few counts support this clone. The gene calls are TRBV2 and TRBJ2-2, with D hard to call. This CDR3 is built from 15 residues. V lost 10 bases, J lost 7 bases, and 22 bases lay in between. Germline CDR1 is SNHLY and CDR2 is FYNNEI. For the CDR3, the DNA is TGTGCCAACAACGAAGGGTTGTCCGGTGTCGGGGAGCTGTTTTTT. Protein sequence: CANNEGLSGVGELFF.

In its sample, this clone was seen a few times. V and J are TRBV6-1 and TRBJ2-1; a weak D match, TRBD1 (5 bases). The CDR3 length is 12 residues. Looked up from germline, CDR1 is MNHNS and CDR2 is SASEGT. V lost 6 bases, J lost 12 bases, and 15 bases lay in between. CDR3 DNA sequence: TGTGCCAGCAGACCCGCCCAGGGCTGGCAGTTCTTC. Its translation is CASRPAQGWQFF.

This clone is medium-sized within its sample. The chain links TRBV28 to TRBJ2-1; 8 nucleotides match TRBD1. J lost 4 bases, V lost 6 bases, and 11 bases had no gene match. This CDR3 region has 16 residues. Germline-derived CDR1 and CDR2 are MDHEN and SYDVKM. The CDR3 loop is CASRNPRTGWYNEQFF. In nucleotides, the CDR3 is TGTGCCAGCAGAAACCCCCGGACAGGGTGGTACAATGAGCAGTTCTTC. Looking up the rest from reference TRBV28 and TRBJ2-1 gives the full variable domain: DVKVTQSSRYLVKRTGEKVFLECVQDMDHENMFWYRQDPGLGLRLIYFSYDVKMKEKGDIPEGYSVSREKKERFSLILESASTNQTSMYLCASRNPRTGWYNEQFFGPGTRLTVL.

The table lists this clone with many counts. The genes are TRBV20-1 and TRBJ2-3, with TRBD2 matching 10 bases. Unmatched junction bases numbered 6, after V lost 7 bases and J lost 5 bases. The CDR3 loop spans 13 amino acids. Germline-derived CDR1 and CDR2 are DFQATT and SNEGSKA (reference sequence). The CDR3 is CSGPSGSEDTQYF. The CDR3 coding sequence is TGCAGTGGTCCTAGCGGGAGTGAAGATACGCAGTATTTT.

Sample share makes this clone medium-sized. This chain connects TRBV6-5 to TRBJ1-3, with D uncertain. This CDR3 contains 11 residues. The V end was cut by 3 bases, the J end by 3 bases, with 0 bases between. The germline gives CDR1 MNHEY, CDR2 SVGAGI. DNA for the CDR3: TGTGCCAGCAGTTATGGAAACACCATATATTTT. Residues: CASSYGNTIYF.

This clone was found a few times. Mismatch with germline at one junction end may stem from a read error. Distinct nucleotide sequences in the sample also encode this CDR3. This chain joins TRBV6-1 and TRBJ1-1, with D uncertain. From germline, CDR1 is MNHNS and CDR2 SASEGT. The CDR3 has 14 residues. CDR3 in amino acids: CATTAGRAGTGAFF. CDR3 nucleotides: TGTGCCACTACAGCGGGCAGAGCGGGTACTGGAGCTTTCTTT.

This clone was counted many times. J is TRBJ2-2 and V is TRBV28; 8 positions match TRBD2. The CDR3 runs 16 residues. CDR1 MDHEN and CDR2 SYDVKM come from the germline V gene. J gave up 0 bases and V 3 bases, and 3 bases lay outside the gene matches. The CDR3 loop reads CASSLPLAANTGELFF. The CDR3 DNA follows: TGTGCCAGCAGTTTGCCACTAGCGGCGAACACCGGGGAGCTGTTTTTT.

The sample holds many counts of this clone. The V call is TRBV28, the J call TRBJ1-4, with 7 bases that match TRBD1. The CDR3 loop spans 14 amino acids. Germline CDR1 MDHEN, CDR2 SYDVKM. With V trimmed by 6 bases and J by 7 bases, 8 bases remained unmatched. The DNA for the CDR3 is TGTGCCAGCAGCCTGGGACAGACAGGTGAAAAACTGTTTTTT. Protein: CASSLGQTGEKLFF.

This clone was counted at least ten times. The V gene is TRBV27, the J gene TRBJ2-1, with D tentatively TRBD1 or TRBD2 (5 bases each). The CDR3 consists of 15 residues. The germline V and J ends were trimmed by 8 bases and 10 bases, with 24 bases remaining between them. CDR1 MNHEY and CDR2 SMNVEV come from the germline V gene (reference sequence). The CDR3: CASEPSSGSAKEQFF. CDR3 bases: TGTGCCAGCGAGCCATCTTCAGGGAGTGCCAAAGAGCAGTTCTTC.

This clone was seen many times. The V gene is TRBV7-9, the J gene TRBJ2-3; 9 bases align to TRBD2. Looked up from germline, CDR1 is SEHNR and CDR2 is FQNEAQ (reference sequence). The J segment lost 8 bases and the V segment lost 5 bases, leaving 5 bases of the junction unmatched. The CDR3 is made up of 13 amino acids. The CDR3 loop reads CASSASGTGTQYF. CDR3 in DNA: TGTGCCAGCAGCGCTAGCGGGACGGGTACGCAGTATTTT.

As for this clone: A much larger clone differs by one base, so this may be a read error. The same CDR3 also results from other DNA sequences found in this sample. The V and J genes are TRBV5-4 and TRBJ2-1; tentative D call: TRBD2 (6 bases). This CDR3 has 15 residues. The germline V gene encodes CDR1 SGHNT and CDR2 YYREEE (reference sequence). V lost 4 bases to trimming and J lost 0 bases, with 11 bases between them. CDR3 in DNA: TGTGCCAGCAGCGCAGCGGGTGACTCCTACAATGAGCAGTTCTTC. This codes for CASSAAGDSYNEQFF.